The TCR beta chain described here comes from a study of cytomegalovirus exposure and HLA in healthy donors (dated by TCRdb to about 2017). Broadly, across the study: In an earlier analysis of 587 of the donors, roughly 300 Gb of sequence data and 90 million to 130 million unique TCR beta sequences from 150 million to 200 million T cells were reported. Both class I and class II loci were covered by HLA typing, at four-digit resolution. In addition to the first cohort of several hundred subjects, a separate validation cohort of approximately 130 different subjects was used. About five DR-DQ haplotypes were treated as single units for association and clustering because of strong linkage in the cohort. To study patterns of TCR occurrence, a later analysis re-analyzed previously published TCR beta repertoires from around 700 donors and added high-resolution HLA genotyping. All discovery cohort repertoires had been generated using a single sequencing platform. An earlier analysis of 587 of the donors applied high-throughput TCR beta sequencing to assess whether each TCR beta V gene segment acted as functional or pseudogenic. In a later genetic analysis, genome-wide SNP genotypes for 398 of the 666 donors were used, and that subset was treated as a discovery cohort. Rather than drawing on any new phenotypic data, the later analysis identified candidate immune exposures from TCR beta sequences and the way those sequences occurred across donors. High-throughput TCR immunosequencing, statistical association of individual TCRs with disease status, and machine learning were combined to predict cytomegalovirus infection status. Among about 390 genotyped donors of the cohort, an average of approximately 230,000 unique TCR beta nucleotide sequences were sequenced per donor, roughly 20% of them non-productive. Typing coverage differed by locus: A, B, C, DRB1 and DQB1 were typed in about 620-640 donors, DQA1 in about 500, DPA1 in some 610, and DPB1 in just under 490. The T cell repertoires of under 750 subjects were profiled by immunosequencing and related to cytomegalovirus serostatus. Approximately 310 gigabases of sequencing data and around 87 million unique TCR sequences were included in an early release covering over 600 HLA-typed donors. Of the roughly 400 genotyped donors, about 80% fell in the genetic ancestry cluster associated with self-reported Caucasian donors. Donor age, sex, ethnicity and CMV serostatus were collected together with the repertoire data. The study was designed to test whether signatures of past pathogen exposure could be identified by cataloging public T cell receptors. What the work shows at the level of the full study, not this receptor alone: Several of the top co-occurrence clusters appeared to be linked to parvovirus B19, influenza, CMV and Epstein-Barr virus, according to a later analysis. In a later analysis, HLA-associated TCR beta chains were found to be more clonally expanded and to have lower generation probabilities than equally common non-associated chains. Specific HLA alleles were associated with over 15,000 TCR beta sequences at a false discovery rate of 0.05 in a later analysis. A group of highly shared sequence variants was considered likely to be a technical artifact of the sequencing pipeline. The cohort was sequenced for TCR beta chains only, and without alpha or paired-chain data the features that could be detected were limited. Because some donors lacked HLA typing at each locus, the association tests relied only on the typed subset. The classifier was reported to diagnose cytomegalovirus status with high specificity and sensitivity in both the original and validation cohorts. A total of 150 or so TCR beta chains were listed by the study as associated with cytomegalovirus. Compared with the roughly 670-donor mean, donors in an Asian-associated ancestry cluster had fewer N-insertions in productive TCRs, according to a later genetic analysis. A later analysis found that most CMV-associated TCR beta chains appeared HLA-restricted, with HLA associations seemingly driven largely by CMV exposure. Linkage disequilibrium might explain the correlated functional status among segregating V segments, but an unknown experimental factor could not be excluded. In an earlier analysis of under 600 of the donors, most TCR beta V segments were observed in productive rearrangements about 90% or about 30% of the time, broadly matching IMGT annotations. While some public TCRs were present in many individuals, most TCR sequences turned up only very rarely across donors. A further reported finding was that TCR beta sequences accurately predicted the HLA-A and HLA-B alleles for most subjects in the first cohort. According to a later analysis, TCR association rates differed among HLA loci, with DRB1 alleles showing the most associated TCRs and HLA-C alleles showing the fewest. The 87-base-pair reads could not distinguish some IMGT-functional V segments, including TRBV6-2 and TRBV6-3, so those segments were excluded. A later genetic analysis associated a missense DCLRE1C variant with V-gene and J-gene trimming of TCR beta chains, and an independent cohort replicated the association. Because counts were too low, about 15 rarely observed V segments, including chromosome 9 orphons, were left out of the earlier analysis of 500 to 750 of the donors. Immune exposure information for the cohort was limited to CMV serostatus. Sequencing depth was assumed to be roughly uniform across donors in the presence/absence analyses, though that assumption may not hold. When HLA alleles, especially DR and DQ, strongly co-occurred, attributing TCR associations to individual alleles was difficult. The authors suggested that the approach could potentially be generalized to other disease states and immunological phenotypes. A few of the identified cytomegalovirus-associated TCR beta chains were confirmed in vitro to be specific for cytomegalovirus antigens.

The cohort was made up of 650 to 700 healthy bone marrow donors. At the time of sampling, every cohort member was nominally healthy, though immune exposures that went unrecorded were likely present. The donor tested CMV seronegative and was one of the 352 seronegative cohort members. A peripheral blood sample was provided by each donor, and peripheral blood mononuclear cells were used for TCR beta sequencing. The Qiagen DNeasy Blood Extraction Kit was used to extract genomic DNA from the blood cell samples. The library was made by the immunoSEQ multiplex PCR assay. For the multiplex PCR, a mixture combining 60 forward primers for TCR Vbeta segments and 13 reverse primers for TCR Jbeta segments was used. Amplification of the CDR3 region of rearranged TCR beta genes was performed with a multiplex PCR assay on genomic DNA. The Illumina HiSeq System was used to sequence the amplified TCR beta libraries as 87-base-pair reads. The paper's data handling went like this. In a later analysis, some 80 million unique TCR beta chains were counted across the 650 to 700 repertoires, and around 11 million of these chains were shared by at least two donors. To remove PCR and sequencing errors, raw reads were error-corrected and collapsed into unique sequences using a nearest-neighbor algorithm that merged closely related sequences. V, D and J gene segments were assigned by aligning CDR3 sequences to IMGT reference sequences. Each retained sequence needed at least a six-nucleotide match to both a V gene segment and a J gene segment. Rearrangements were called productive when the CDR3 lacked stop codons and stayed in frame with V and J; all others were non-productive. Following IMGT convention, CDR3 was defined as the stretch from the second conserved V-encoded cysteine up to the conserved J-encoded phenylalanine. Sequences without an unambiguous match to a single V gene segment were excluded from the earlier analysis of 587 of the donors. An earlier analysis of approximately 590 of the donors classified V segments as functional when productive rearrangements were above 56.7% and as segregating when the standard deviation between donors was above 5%. A statistical classification framework was built for diagnosing cytomegalovirus status from the catalog of TCR beta chain sequences. In a later analysis, TCR nucleotide sequences were compared against IMGT/GENE-DB human TR gene sequences so that V and J genes could be assigned. The TCRdist pipeline was used in a later analysis to assign CDR3 sequences and most-parsimonious VDJ recombination scenarios. In a later analysis, each TCR beta chain was defined by its CDR3 amino acid sequence together with its V-gene family, and reads lacking a unique V-gene family were excluded. As a way to deal with suspected cross-contamination and a sequencing artifact, a later analysis dropped under 600 nucleotide sequences that were highly shared and had low generation probability. A later analysis calculated a clonal expansion index for each public chain from normalized within-repertoire ranks of inferred template counts. Generation probabilities in a later analysis came from a VDJ recombination model fitted to out-of-frame rearrangements, and those results were checked against IGoR. In a later analysis, hypergeometric tests were used to score TCR-TCR, TCR-HLA and TCR-CMV co-occurrence, with a repertoire-size bias correction applied to TCR pairs. In a later analysis, false discovery rates were estimated by permuting HLA or CMV assignments 20 times. In a later analysis, co-occurring TCRs were grouped using DBSCAN, with TCRdist sequence similarity added in when clustering inside HLA-allele-positive subsets. Co-occurrence clustering excluded repertoires with fewer than 30,000 or more than 120,000 public chains, plus five with anomalous nucleotide sharing. TCRdb provides this immuneACCESS table in a form limited to in-frame rearrangements. Some clones are lacking; in checked studies, under half of them reflect an unresolved V gene, and why the rest are absent is not known. Clonal size and the V and J genes are those of that table, whereas D and trimming came from the DNA. The sample table records hundreds of thousands of clones; roughly 79% of these occur just once. The ten top clones hold 0.58% of the sample.

With regard to this clone: The antigen it recognizes is unknown. Per-nucleotide qualities are absent, and no much larger clonotype sits a single base away.

Clipping removes 4 bases from V and 5 bases from J, with 3 as the unmatched junction base count. Taken from cysteine to phenylalanine, the CDR3 has 13 residues. Only CDR3 DNA remains: 39 bases, in frame from the first base. In the germline V gene (reference sequence), CDR1 corresponds to LNHDA and CDR2 to SQIVND. The sample comprised PBMCs. The chain is encoded by TRBV19 joined to TRBJ1-1, with 8 bases aligning to TRBD1. The sequence derives from a woman in her thirties or forties in good health and CMV-seronegative. CDR3 sequence: CASSNTGGTEAFF. Here is the DNA: TGTGCCAGTAGTAATACAGGGGGGACTGAAGCTTTCTTT.